This T cell receptor beta chain was documented in a study of T-cell memory formation after mild COVID-19. Study-level background: TCR clusters were largely donor specific.

From 5'RACE with constant-segment primers came TCR alpha and TCR beta cDNA libraries that carried sample barcodes and UMIs. TCRdb independently ran MiXCR on the 5' RACE reads; one entry per CDR3 protein. The sample holds around 450,000 distinct CDR3 sequences, about 19% seen once. CDR3 length: 15 amino acids. CDR1 and CDR2 (germline): SGHNT, YYREEE (reference sequence). V was clipped by 4 bases and J by 5 bases; unmatched bases: 7. A word on this clonotype: Its matching antigen is unknown.

Whole-study findings and limits: Pre-infection memory held some responding clones, suggesting pre-existing cross-reactive T cells responded. Among contracting clones, CD4+ were mainly CM/EM and CD8+ enriched in EMRA.

The chain uses TRBV5-4 and TRBJ1-4; 8 bases match TRBD1. The sample was PBMCs or a T cell subset sorted from them (not recorded which). This receptor was identified in an adult woman who had mild COVID-19 (a few samples of this study predate the infection). Cell type and time point are not known. This chain's CDR3 is CASSRTGTSNEKLFF. DNA for the CDR3: TGTGCCAGCAGCCGGACAGGGACCTCGAATGAAAAACTGTTTTTT.